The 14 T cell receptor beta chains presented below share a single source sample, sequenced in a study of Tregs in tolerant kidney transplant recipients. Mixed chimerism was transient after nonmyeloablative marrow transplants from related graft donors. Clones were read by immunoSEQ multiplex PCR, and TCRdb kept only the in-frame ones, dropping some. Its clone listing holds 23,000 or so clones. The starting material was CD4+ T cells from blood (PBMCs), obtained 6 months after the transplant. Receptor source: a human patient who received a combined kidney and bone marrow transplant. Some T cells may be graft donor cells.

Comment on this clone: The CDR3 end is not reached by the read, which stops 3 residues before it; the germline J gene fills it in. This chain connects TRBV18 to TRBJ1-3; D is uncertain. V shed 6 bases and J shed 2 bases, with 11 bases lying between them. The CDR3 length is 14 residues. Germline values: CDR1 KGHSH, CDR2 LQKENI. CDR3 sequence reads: CASSPAGAGNTIYF. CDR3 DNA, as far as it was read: TGTGCCAGCTCCCCTGCCGGGGCTGGAAACACC.

CDR3 in amino acids: CSVPWTGDNYGYTF. The CDR3 DNA, read in part, is TGCAGCGTTCCTTGGACAGGGGATAACTATGGC. V usage is TRBV29-1 and J usage is TRBJ1-2; 9 bases agree with TRBD1. The read stops 3 residues short of the end of the CDR3; the missing end is completed from the germline J gene. With V trimmed by 5 bases and J by 1 base, 5 bases remained unmatched. The CDR3 length is 14 residues. Germline CDR1 SQVTM, CDR2 ANQGSEA.

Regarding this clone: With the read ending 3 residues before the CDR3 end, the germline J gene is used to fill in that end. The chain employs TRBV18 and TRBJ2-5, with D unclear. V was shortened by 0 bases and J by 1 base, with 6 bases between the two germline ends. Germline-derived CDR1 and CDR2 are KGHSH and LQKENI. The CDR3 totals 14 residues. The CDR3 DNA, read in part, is TGTGCCAGCTCACCACCGTACGGCCAAGAGACC. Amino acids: CASSPPYGQET. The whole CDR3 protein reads CASSPPYGQETQYF.

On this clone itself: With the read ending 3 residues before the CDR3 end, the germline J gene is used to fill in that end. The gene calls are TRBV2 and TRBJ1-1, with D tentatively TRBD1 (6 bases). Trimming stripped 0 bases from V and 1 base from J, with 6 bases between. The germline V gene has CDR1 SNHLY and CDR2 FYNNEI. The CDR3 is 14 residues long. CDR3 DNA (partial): TGTGCCAGCAGTGAAGCAGGGGGGAACACTGAA. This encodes CASSEAGGNTE. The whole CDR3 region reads CASSEAGGNTEAFF. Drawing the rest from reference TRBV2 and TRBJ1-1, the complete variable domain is EPEVTQTPSHQVTQMGQEVILRCVPISNHLYFYWYRQILGQKVEFLVSFYNNEISEKSEIFDDQFSVERPDGSNFTLKIRSTKLEDSAMYFCASSEAGGNTEAFFGQGTRLTVV.

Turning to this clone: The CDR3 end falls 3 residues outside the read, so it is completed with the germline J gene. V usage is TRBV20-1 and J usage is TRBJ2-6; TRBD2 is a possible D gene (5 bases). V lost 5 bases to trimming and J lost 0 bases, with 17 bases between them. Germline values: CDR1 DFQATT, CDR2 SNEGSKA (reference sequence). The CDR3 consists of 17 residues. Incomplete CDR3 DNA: TGCAGTGCTCAAAGCGGTCAGGCCCGCTCTGGGGCCAACGTC. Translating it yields CSAQSGQARSGANV. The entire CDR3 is CSAQSGQARSGANVLTF.

CDR3 DNA (partial): TGTGCCAGCAGTTACCCAGCGGTCTACGAG. Protein sequence: CASSYPAVYE. The full CDR3 reads CASSYPAVYEQYF. The rearrangement joins TRBV6-2 or TRBV6-3 to TRBJ2-7, with D maybe TRBD2 (5 bases). The sequence runs out 3 residues before the end of the CDR3; the remainder is reconstructed from the germline J gene. The CDR3 is 13 amino acids. Trimming took off 2 bases at V and 3 bases at J, with 8 bases between the two ends. Germline CDR1 MNHEY, CDR2 SVGEGT.

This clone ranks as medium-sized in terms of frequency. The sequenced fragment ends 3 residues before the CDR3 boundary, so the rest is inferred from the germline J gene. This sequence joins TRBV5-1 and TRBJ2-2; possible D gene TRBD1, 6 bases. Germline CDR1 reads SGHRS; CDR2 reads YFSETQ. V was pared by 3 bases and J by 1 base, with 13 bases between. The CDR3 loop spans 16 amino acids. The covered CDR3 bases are TGCGCCAGCAGCTACGGACAGTGGGAGAACACCGGGGAG. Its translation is CASSYGQWENTGE. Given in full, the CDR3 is CASSYGQWENTGELFF. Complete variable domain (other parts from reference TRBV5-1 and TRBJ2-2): KAGVTQTPRYLIKTRGQQVTLSCSPISGHRSVSWYQQTPGQGLQFLFEYFSETQRNKGNFPGRFSGRQFSNSRSEMNVSTLELGDSALYLCASSYGQWENTGELFFGEGSRLTVL.

The sequenced CDR3 bases are TGTGCCAGCAGCTTAGGGGGGGGCAACTACGAG. Its translation: CASSLGGGNYE. The whole CDR3 reads CASSLGGGNYEQYF. This chain connects TRBV7-9 to TRBJ2-7; maybe TRBD2 (7 bases). Read sequence stops 3 residues before the CDR3 end, and the germline J gene provides the missing end. Germline-derived CDR1 and CDR2 are SEHNR and FQNEAQ (reference sequence). This CDR3 has 14 amino acids. V lost 1 base to trimming and J lost 3 bases, with 10 bases between them.

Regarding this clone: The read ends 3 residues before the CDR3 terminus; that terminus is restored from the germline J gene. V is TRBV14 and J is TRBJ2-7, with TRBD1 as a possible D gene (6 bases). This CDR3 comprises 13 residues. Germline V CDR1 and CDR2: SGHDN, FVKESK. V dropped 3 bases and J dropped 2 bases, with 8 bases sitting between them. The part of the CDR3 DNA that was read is TGTGCCAGCAGCCAGGCAGGGGCCTACGAG. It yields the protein CASSQAGAYE. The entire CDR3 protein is CASSQAGAYEQYF. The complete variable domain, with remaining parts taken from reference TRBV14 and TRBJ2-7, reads EAGVTQFPSHSVIEKGQTVTLRCDPISGHDNLYWYRRVMGKEIKFLLHFVKESKQDESGMPNNRFLAERTGGTYSTLKVQPAELEDSGVYFCASSQAGAYEQYFGPGTRLTVT.

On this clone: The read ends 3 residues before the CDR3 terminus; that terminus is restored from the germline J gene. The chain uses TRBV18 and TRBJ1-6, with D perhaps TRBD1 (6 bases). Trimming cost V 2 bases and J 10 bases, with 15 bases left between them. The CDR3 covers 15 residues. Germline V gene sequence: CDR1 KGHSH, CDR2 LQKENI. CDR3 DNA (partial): TGTGCCAGCTCACCAGTGGGGGCTAGGGGGTCACCC. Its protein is CASSPVGARGSP. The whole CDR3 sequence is CASSPVGARGSPLHF.

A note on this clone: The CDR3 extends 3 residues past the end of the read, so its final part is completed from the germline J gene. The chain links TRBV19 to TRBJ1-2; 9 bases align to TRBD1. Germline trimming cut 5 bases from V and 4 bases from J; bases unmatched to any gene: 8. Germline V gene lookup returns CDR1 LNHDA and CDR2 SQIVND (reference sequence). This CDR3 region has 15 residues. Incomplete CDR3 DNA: TGTGCCAGTAGTCCCCGGACAGGGGCCTCCTATGGC. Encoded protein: CASSPRTGASYG. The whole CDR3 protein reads CASSPRTGASYGYTF.

CDR3 DNA, as far as it was read: TGCGCCAGCAGCGACCCCGGGACTTCTGGAAACACC. Its translation: CASSDPGTSGNT. The entire CDR3 protein is CASSDPGTSGNTIYF. V is TRBV10-1 and J is TRBJ1-3, with a weak D call TRBD1 (5 bases). The sequence runs out 3 residues before the end of the CDR3; the remainder is reconstructed from the germline J gene. Trimming cost V 6 bases and J 1 base, with 13 bases left between them. Germline V gene sequence: CDR1 WNHNN, CDR2 SYGVQD (reference sequence). The CDR3 runs 15 residues.

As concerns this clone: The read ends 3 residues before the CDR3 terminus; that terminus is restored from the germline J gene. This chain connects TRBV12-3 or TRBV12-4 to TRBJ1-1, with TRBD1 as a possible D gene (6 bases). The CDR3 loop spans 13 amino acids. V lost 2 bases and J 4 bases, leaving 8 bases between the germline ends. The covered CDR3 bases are TGTGCCAGCAGTTTAAAAGGGGGCACTGAA. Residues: CASSLKGGTE. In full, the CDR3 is CASSLKGGTEAFF.

This CDR3 is CSARRRRDEQYF. The CDR3 bases that were read are TGCAGTGCTAGAAGGCGGCGGGACGAG. The genes are TRBV20-1 and TRBJ2-7, with a tentative D call TRBD2 (5 bases). The DNA ends 3 residues before the CDR3 does, and the rest of the CDR3 is filled in from the germline J gene. The germline V gene encodes CDR1 DFQATT and CDR2 SNEGSKA (reference sequence). V was shortened by 2 bases and J by 5 bases, with 10 bases between the two germline ends. The CDR3 covers 12 residues.